A single count supports the clone carrying this T cell receptor beta chain. The target antigen is unknown. Libraries were prepared by immunoSEQ multiplex PCR; TCRdb keeps only in-frame clonotypes and omits some of them. The sample records about 59,000 clones, about 87% being singletons. Looked up from germline, CDR1 is LNHNV and CDR2 is YYDKDF (reference sequence). The CDR3 spans 12 residues. V shed 3 bases and J shed 0 bases, with 2 bases lying between them. The data derive from a study of OX40 agonist ivuxolimab in advanced cancers. As for the study in general: Participants, approximately 80% male, averaged approximately 65 years of age, ranging from about 23 to 79. Partial responses were recorded for three patients, including one with hepatocellular carcinoma and two with cutaneous melanoma. Study results and caveats: It was also the case that some nonresponders had low normalized T-cell clonal expansion.

V is TRBV15 and J is TRBJ1-1; no definite D call. The clonotype was recovered from an adult with an advanced solid tumor such as melanoma, head and neck, liver or kidney cancer. Sequenced material: CD4+ or CD8+ T cells sorted from blood, taken in a trial of the OX40 agonist ivuxolimab. The chain's CDR3 is CATSSLNTEAFF. The CDR3 nucleotides read TGTGCCACCAGCAGCTTGAACACTGAAGCTTTCTTT. Full variable domain (rest looked up from reference TRBV15 and TRBJ1-1): DAMVIQNPRYQVTQFGKPVTLSCSQTLNHNVMYWYQQKSSQAPKLLFHYYDKDFNNEADTPDNFQSRRPNTSFCFLDIRSPGLGDTAMYLCATSSLNTEAFFGQGTRLTVV.